These 15 T cell receptor beta chains were sequenced from one sample in a study of metastatic and nonmetastatic thyroid tumors. TCRdb reanalyzed the PCR reads via MiXCR. The sample contains some 23,000 clones, roughly 22% of which appear only once. There were no patients who had received any treatment before thyroid surgery. The sample taken for sequencing was blood. Receptor source: a female donor with papillary thyroid cancer or a benign thyroid nodule (not recorded which). Some clones in this sample may be carry-over from other donors' samples.

This rearrangement joins TRBV18 to TRBJ2-3; D is perhaps TRBD2 (6 bases). The CDR3 sequence is 14 residues long. Trimming pared 8 bases from V and 3 bases from J, leaving 15 bases between. The V gene's germline CDR1 is KGHSH and CDR2 LQKENI. The CDR3 region has the DNA TGTGCCAGCCCCCCTATGGGGAGGACAGATACGCAGTATTTT. Translating it yields CASPPMGRTDTQYF.

This clone appeared many times. V gene TRBV20-1 combines with J gene TRBJ1-2, with D tentatively TRBD1 (6 bases). The germline gives CDR1 DFQATT, CDR2 SNEGSKA (reference sequence). The CDR3 consists of 15 residues. Trimming removed 5 bases from V and 1 base from J, with 17 bases in between. CDR3 nucleotides: TGCAGTGCTCCACGCTTTCCAGGGGATAACTATGGCTACACCTTC. Protein: CSAPRFPGDNYGYTF.

This clone has just one count. This chain connects TRBV6-4 to TRBJ2-3; 10 nucleotides match TRBD2. Trimming removed 3 bases from V and 5 bases from J; junction bases left unmatched: 2. Per germline, CDR1 MRHNA and CDR2 SNTAGT. This CDR3 has 14 amino acids. The CDR3 nucleotides are TGTGCCAGCAGTGAGGGACTAGCGTTAGATACGCAGTATTTT. Its protein is CASSEGLALDTQYF.

The chain links TRBV5-5 to TRBJ1-2; D unclear. Germline lookup yields CDR1 SGHKS and CDR2 YYEKEE (reference sequence). The CDR3 runs 14 residues. V lost 3 bases to trimming and J lost 3 bases, with 12 bases between them. CDR3: CASSSTGIDYGYTF. CDR3 bases: TGTGCCAGCAGCTCAACCGGTATCGACTATGGCTACACCTTC.

This clone is classed as medium-sized. The V and J genes are TRBV6-1 and TRBJ2-7; TRBD2 matches at 8 bases. The CDR3 is 15 residues long. Germline CDR1 and CDR2: MNHNS and SASEGT. V lost 1 base to trimming and J lost 2 bases; unmatched junction nucleotides: 4. The CDR3 region is CASSEGGGYPYEQYF. CDR3 DNA: TGTGCCAGCAGTGAAGGCGGGGGGTACCCCTACGAGCAGTACTTC.

A note on this clone: The junction departs from germline at one end; a sequencing error may be responsible. This CDR3 reads CSVEYGVATYEQCF. The CDR3 nucleotides read TGCAGCGTTGAATACGGGGTAGCGACCTACGAGCAATGCTTC. V usage is TRBV29-1 and J usage is TRBJ2-7; D possibly corresponds to TRBD2 (5 bases). There are 14 residues in the CDR3. Germline CDR1 is SQVTM and CDR2 is ANQGSEA.

There are many counts of this clone. This chain uses TRBV7-2 with TRBJ2-2; D is unresolved. Germline values: CDR1 SGHTA, CDR2 FQGNSA. Trimming left V 4 bases short and J 5 bases short, with 11 bases between. The length of the CDR3 is 14 residues. As DNA, the CDR3 is TGTGCCAGCAGCTCGATAACAGTGACCGGGGAGCTGTTTTTT. It yields the protein CASSSITVTGELFF.

Comment on this clone: The final CDR3 position lacks the conserved phenylalanine or tryptophan, pointing to a likely read error. CDR3: CASSLLAGGHSSSEQYL. The CDR3 DNA is TGTGCCAGCAGCCTATTAGCGGGAGGGCACTCGTCCTCCGAGCAGTACTTA. The chain joins TRBV11-2 to TRBJ2-7; 11 nucleotides match TRBD2. Germline V gene sequence: CDR1 SGHAT, CDR2 FQNNGV. The CDR3 covers 17 residues.

At least ten counts were recorded for this clone. CDR3 residues: CSATTDRQETQYF. For the CDR3, the DNA is TGCAGTGCCACCACGGACAGGCAAGAGACCCAGTACTTC. This sequence joins TRBV20-1 and TRBJ2-5; 7 bases line up with TRBD1. The CDR3 length is 13 residues. The V gene end was trimmed by 6 bases and the J gene end by 2 bases; junction bases not matched to a gene: 6. CDR1 is DFQATT, CDR2 SNEGSKA, per germline (reference sequence).

This clone was seen repeatedly, ten times or more. The J gene is TRBJ2-3, the V gene TRBV4-1; D unclear. This CDR3 comprises 13 residues. CDR1 is MGHRA, CDR2 YSYEKL, per germline. V lost 1 base, J lost 4 bases, and 6 bases lay in between. This CDR3 reads CASSQGRADTQYF. The CDR3 DNA sequence: TGCGCCAGCAGCCAAGGACGTGCAGATACGCAGTATTTT.

The chain links TRBV3-1 to TRBJ1-3; no definite D call. This CDR3 contains 12 residues. The V gene's germline CDR1 is LGHDT and CDR2 YNNKEL (reference sequence). The V gene lost 1 base and the J gene lost 4 bases, with 2 bases spanning the gap. CDR3 coding DNA: TGTGCCAGCAGCCAAGGAGGAAACACCATATATTTT. Residues: CASSQGGNTIYF.

This clone has a count of ten or more. The V gene is TRBV20-1, the J gene TRBJ2-1; 11 bases align to TRBD2. Germline values: CDR1 DFQATT, CDR2 SNEGSKA (reference sequence). V shed 3 bases and J 3 bases; nucleotides not matched to a gene: 10. This CDR3 has 17 residues. The CDR3 nucleotides read TGCAGTGCTAGGAATCCTCCGGGACTAGCGGACTACAATGAGCAGTTCTTC. The encoded protein is CSARNPPGLADYNEQFF.

This clone was seen at least ten times. The chain carries TRBV19 and TRBJ2-7, with a tentative D call TRBD1 (5 bases). Germline V gene lookup returns CDR1 LNHDA and CDR2 SQIVND (reference sequence). CDR3 length: 14 amino acids. V lost 5 bases, J lost 2 bases, and 13 bases lay in between. This CDR3 reads CASSSDTIPYEQYF. DNA for the CDR3: TGTGCCAGTAGTTCGGACACGATCCCCTACGAGCAGTACTTC.

Many counts were recorded for this clone. J is TRBJ2-5 and V is TRBV18; TRBD2 aligns across 8 bases. Germline lookup yields CDR1 KGHSH and CDR2 LQKENI. J gave up 2 bases and V 6 bases, and 5 bases lay outside the gene matches. The CDR3 has 14 residues. For the CDR3, the DNA is TGTGCCAGCTCTCCCGGGACTAGACAAGAGACCCAGTACTTC. Translated: CASSPGTRQETQYF.

The J gene is TRBJ1-1, the V gene TRBV20-1; no reliable D call. The CDR3 sequence is 13 residues long. Trimming stripped 0 bases from V and 2 bases from J, with 7 bases between. Germline CDR1 DFQATT, CDR2 SNEGSKA (reference sequence). As DNA, the CDR3 is TGCAGTGCTAGAGATGGGGAAAACACTGAAGCTTTCTTT. Its translation: CSARDGENTEAFF.